Listed here is a single TCR beta chain. The antigen is undetermined. This record belongs to a study of T cell responses to AZD1222 COVID-19 vaccine. Study observations and caveats: Donors were mostly white British, more females; clonal diversity possibly underestimated.

Profiled with immunoSEQ multiplex PCR; TCRdb holds only in-frame clones, not every one. The sample contains 100,000 to 150,000 clones, more than 75% of which appear only once. V was cut by 0 bases and J by 5 bases, with 9 bases left in between. The CDR3 extends over 13 amino acids. In germline, CDR1 is SGHRS, CDR2 YFSETQ. This TCR was recovered from an adult in good health. The sequenced sample was peripheral blood, obtained on day 0 of AZD1222 vaccination. The chain couples TRBV5-1 to TRBJ2-7; possible D gene TRBD2, 6 bases. The CDR3 coding sequence is TGCGCCAGCAGCTTGGCCGGGGGACACGAGCAGTACTTC. Translation: CASSLAGGHEQYF.